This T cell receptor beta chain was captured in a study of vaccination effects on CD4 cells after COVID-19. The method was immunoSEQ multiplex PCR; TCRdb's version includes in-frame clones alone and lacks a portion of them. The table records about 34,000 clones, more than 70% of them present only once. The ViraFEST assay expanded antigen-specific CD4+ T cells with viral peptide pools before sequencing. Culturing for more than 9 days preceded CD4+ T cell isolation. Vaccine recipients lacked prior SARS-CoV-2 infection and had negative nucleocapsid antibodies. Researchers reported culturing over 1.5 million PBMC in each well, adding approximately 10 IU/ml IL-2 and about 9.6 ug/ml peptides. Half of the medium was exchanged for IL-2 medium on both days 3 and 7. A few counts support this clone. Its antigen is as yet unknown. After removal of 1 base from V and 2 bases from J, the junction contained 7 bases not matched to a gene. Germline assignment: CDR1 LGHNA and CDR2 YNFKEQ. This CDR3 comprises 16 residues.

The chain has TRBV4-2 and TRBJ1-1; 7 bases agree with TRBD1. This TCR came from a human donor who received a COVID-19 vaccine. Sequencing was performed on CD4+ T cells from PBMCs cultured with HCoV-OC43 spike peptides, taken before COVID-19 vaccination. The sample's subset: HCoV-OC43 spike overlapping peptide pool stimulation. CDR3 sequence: CASSQASGQQNTEAFF. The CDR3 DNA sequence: TGTGCCAGCAGCCAAGCCTCGGGACAGCAAAACACTGAAGCTTTCTTT.